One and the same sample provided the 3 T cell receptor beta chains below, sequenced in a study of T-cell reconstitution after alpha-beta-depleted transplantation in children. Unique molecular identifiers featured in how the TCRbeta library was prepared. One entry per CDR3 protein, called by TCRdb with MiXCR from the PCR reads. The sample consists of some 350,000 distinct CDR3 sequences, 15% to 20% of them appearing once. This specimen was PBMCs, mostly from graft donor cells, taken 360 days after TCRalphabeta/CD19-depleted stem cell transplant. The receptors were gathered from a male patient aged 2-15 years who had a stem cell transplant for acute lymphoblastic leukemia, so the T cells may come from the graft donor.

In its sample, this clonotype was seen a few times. CDR3 bases: TGTGCCAGCAGCCCGGAAGCTTTCTTT. Translation gives CASSPEAFF. This chain uses TRBV7-9 with TRBJ1-1, with D unclear. V lost 5 bases to trimming and J lost 8 bases, with 3 bases between them. The germline V gene has CDR1 SEHNR and CDR2 FQNEAQ (reference sequence). This CDR3 region has 9 residues.

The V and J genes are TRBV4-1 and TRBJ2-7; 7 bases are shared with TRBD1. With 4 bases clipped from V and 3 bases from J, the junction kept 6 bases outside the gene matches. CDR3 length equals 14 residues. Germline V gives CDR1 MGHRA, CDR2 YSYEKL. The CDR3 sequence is CASSRQGVVYEQYF. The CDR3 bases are TGCGCCAGCAGCCGCCAGGGGGTTGTCTACGAGCAGTACTTC.

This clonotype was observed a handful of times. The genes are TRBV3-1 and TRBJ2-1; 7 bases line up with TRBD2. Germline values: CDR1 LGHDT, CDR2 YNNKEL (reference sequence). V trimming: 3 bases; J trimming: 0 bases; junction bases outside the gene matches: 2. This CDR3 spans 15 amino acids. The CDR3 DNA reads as TGTGCCAGCAGCCATCCTAGCGGCTCCTACAATGAGCAGTTCTTC. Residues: CASSHPSGSYNEQFF.